These T cell receptor beta chains were read from a single sample in a study of T-cell reconstitution after alpha-beta-depleted transplantation in children. TCRdb re-analysed the PCR reads in MiXCR, keeping a single row per CDR3 protein. The table has some 520,000 distinct CDR3 sequences, about 33% seen once; the top ten hold 2% to 3%. The sample consisted of PBMCs from the stem cell graft donor, taken from the stem cell graft. These receptors all come from a human donor who donated a stem cell graft to a child with aplastic anemia. CDR3s include the opening cysteine and the closing phenylalanine or tryptophan. The D gene is left open where the match is weak. Not every row has a clone size; where given, it reads once, few, many or a size class.

NA TRBJ2-2 TRBD1 TRBV29-1 CSVLGTVNTGELFF TGCAGCGTTCTGGGGACAGTGAACACCGGGGAGCTGTTTTTT
NA TRBJ2-3 TRBD2 TRBV12-3/TRBV12-4 CASSQTSGSQNTQYF TGTGCCAGCAGCCAGACTAGCGGGAGTCAAAATACGCAGTATTTT
NA TRBJ1-3 NA TRBV27 CASRPGTLIGTIYF TGTGCCAGCAGACCCGGGACTTTGATCGGCACCATATATTTT
few TRBJ2-1 NA TRBV20-1 CSAGIVRDYNEQFF TGCAGTGCTGGGATAGTGCGGGATTACAATGAGCAGTTCTTC
NA TRBJ2-3 TRBD2 TRBV6-2/TRBV6-3 CASSWTSGTDMQYF TGTGCCAGCAGTTGGACTAGCGGCACAGATATGCAGTATTTT
NA TRBJ2-2 TRBD2 TRBV15 CATSTAGGSTGELFF TGTGCCACCAGCACAGCGGGAGGAAGCACCGGGGAGCTGTTTTTT
few TRBJ2-1 NA TRBV5-4 CASSLGAPDYNEQFF TGTGCCAGCAGCTTGGGGGCGCCAGACTACAATGAGCAGTTCTTC
NA TRBJ2-6 TRBD2 TRBV7-3 CASSSSGNSGANVLTF TGTGCCAGCAGCTCTAGCGGGAACTCTGGGGCCAACGTCCTGACTTTC
NA TRBJ2-1 NA TRBV19 CASSVRSGNEQFF TGTGCCAGTAGTGTTAGGAGCGGGAATGAGCAGTTCTTC
NA TRBJ2-7 NA TRBV29-1 CSVAGLSYEQYF TGCAGCGTTGCCGGACTTAGCTACGAGCAGTACTTC
once TRBJ2-6 NA TRBV29-1 CSAASVGANVLTF TGCAGCGCCGCTTCTGTTGGGGCCAACGTCCTGACTTTC
few TRBJ1-1 NA TRBV6-5 CASSFEGFTEAFF TGTGCCAGCAGTTTTGAGGGTTTCACTGAAGCTTTCTTT
few TRBJ2-1 TRBD2 TRBV7-2 CASSFREGAGLAGSRHYNEQFF TGTGCCAGCAGCTTTCGGGAGGGGGCGGGACTAGCGGGATCAAGGCACTACAATGAGCAGTTCTTC
NA TRBJ2-4 NA TRBV28 CASSFGFPEQYF TGTGCCAGCAGTTTCGGCTTCCCAGAGCAGTACTTC
NA TRBJ2-1 NA TRBV7-2 CASSLGGGRYNEQFF TGTGCCAGCAGCTTAGGGGGCGGGCGCTACAATGAGCAGTTCTTC
NA TRBJ2-5 NA TRBV9 CASSVEGNQETQYF TGTGCCAGCAGCGTAGAAGGGAACCAAGAGACCCAGTACTTC
NA TRBJ1-3 TRBD1 TRBV6-1 CASRPITPRDSTSGNTIYF TGTGCCAGCAGACCGATAACCCCTCGGGACAGTACCTCTGGAAACACCATATATTTT
NA TRBJ1-5 NA TRBV30 CAWSVQGRDQHF TGTGCCTGGAGTGTACAAGGCAGGGACCAGCATTTT
once TRBJ2-1 TRBD2 TRBV7-8 CASSYTSGRVKEQFF TGTGCCAGCAGCTACACTAGCGGGAGGGTAAAAGAGCAGTTCTTC
once TRBJ2-3 NA TRBV5-4 CASSTAVGVPDTQYF TGTGCCAGCAGCACCGCGGTTGGGGTCCCAGATACGCAGTATTTT
many TRBJ2-7 TRBD2 TRBV20-1 CSARDLGLVRLHEQYF TGCAGTGCTAGAGATTTGGGACTAGTGAGGCTCCACGAGCAGTACTTC
NA TRBJ2-1 TRBD2 TRBV27 CASRNRLAGAYNEQFF TGTGCCAGCAGAAACCGACTAGCGGGAGCCTACAATGAGCAGTTCTTC
few TRBJ2-5 TRBD2 TRBV7-8 CANGGGFGETQYF TGTGCCAACGGGGGGGGGTTCGGGGAGACCCAGTACTTC
few TRBJ2-1 NA TRBV5-1 CASSLAPGGSTYNEQFF TGCGCCAGCAGCTTGGCCCCCGGGGGTTCGACCTACAATGAGCAGTTCTTC
few TRBJ2-3 TRBD2 TRBV29-1 CSVGLAGASSSTDTQYF TGCAGCGTTGGACTAGCGGGAGCCTCCTCTAGCACAGATACGCAGTATTTT
NA TRBJ1-1 NA TRBV18 CASSPVAGTNTEAFF TGTGCCAGCTCACCAGTGGCAGGGACAAACACTGAAGCTTTCTTT
NA TRBJ1-1 TRBD1 TRBV7-9 CASSDRTGALNTEAFF TGTGCCAGCAGCGACCGGACAGGGGCTCTGAACACTGAAGCTTTCTTT
NA TRBJ2-7 TRBD2 TRBV7-9 CASSSTTGGFSSYEQYF TGTGCCAGCAGCTCCACTACCGGGGGGTTTAGCTCCTACGAGCAGTACTTC
few TRBJ1-2 NA TRBV12-3/TRBV12-4 CASSLGAGIYGYTF TGTGCCAGCAGTTTAGGCGCGGGAATCTATGGCTACACCTTC
NA TRBJ2-3 TRBD2 TRBV4-2 CASSQVASGRAGTQYF TGTGCCAGCAGCCAAGTTGCCAGCGGGAGAGCCGGTACGCAGTATTTT
NA TRBJ2-1 TRBD2 TRBV6-2/TRBV6-3 CASSYSATSGRAADYNEQFF TGTGCCAGCAGTTACTCGGCCACTAGCGGGAGGGCCGCGGATTACAATGAGCAGTTCTTC
few TRBJ2-3 TRBD2 TRBV12-3/TRBV12-4 CASSFDRGLAGSTDTQYF TGTGCCAGCAGTTTTGACAGAGGACTAGCGGGAAGCACAGATACGCAGTATTTT
NA TRBJ2-1 TRBD2 TRBV4-1 CASSHPPGTSEYNEQFF TGCGCCAGCAGCCATCCCCCCGGGACTAGCGAGTACAATGAGCAGTTCTTC
few TRBJ2-1 TRBD2 TRBV20-1 CSARPVAGVYNEQFF TGCAGTGCTAGACCCGTAGCGGGGGTCTACAATGAGCAGTTCTTC
few TRBJ1-2 TRBD1 TRBV12-3/TRBV12-4 CASTPTGGVYGYTF TGTGCCAGCACGCCTACAGGGGGCGTCTATGGCTACACCTTC
NA TRBJ2-5 NA TRBV28 CASSTRLGVEETQYF TGTGCCAGCAGTACCCGATTGGGGGTTGAGGAGACCCAGTACTTC
once TRBJ2-1 TRBD2 TRBV6-2/TRBV6-3 CASSYIGGGRATEQFF TGTGCCAGCAGTTACATCGGCGGCGGGAGGGCGACTGAGCAGTTCTTC
NA TRBJ2-5 NA TRBV15 CAAGGLSGVGETQYF TGTGCCGCTGGGGGGCTGAGCGGTGTGGGTGAGACCCAGTACTTC
NA TRBJ2-5 NA TRBV30 CAWIGPGRETQYF TGTGCCTGGATTGGGCCGGGTCGAGAGACCCAGTACTTC
NA TRBJ2-1 NA TRBV7-2 CASSPQGTVSYNEQFF TGTGCCAGCAGCCCCCAAGGGACTGTCTCCTACAATGAGCAGTTCTTC
NA TRBJ1-3 NA TRBV18 CASSPPGTGNTIYF TGTGCCAGCTCACCGCCGGGGACGGGAAACACCATATATTTT
NA TRBJ1-1 NA TRBV20-1 CSARDRRNTEAFF TGCAGTGCTAGAGACCGGAGGAACACTGAAGCTTTCTTT
few TRBJ1-5 TRBD1 TRBV24-1 CATSDPRDRHQPQHF TGTGCCACCAGTGATCCCAGGGACAGGCATCAGCCCCAGCATTTT
NA TRBJ1-5 NA TRBV7-2 CASSLSVGSNQPQHF TGTGCCAGCAGCTTATCCGTTGGGAGCAATCAGCCCCAGCATTTT
few TRBJ1-6 TRBD1 TRBV4-3 CASSQGLDRAHSNSPLHF TGCGCCAGCAGCCAAGGTTTGGACAGGGCACATTCGAACTCACCCCTCCACTTT
NA TRBJ1-2 NA TRBV20-1 CSAGPRGGYTF TGCAGTGCGGGTCCCAGAGGGGGCTACACCTTC
NA TRBJ2-7 NA TRBV10-3 CAIRPHSLYEQYF TGTGCCATCAGACCTCATTCCTTATACGAGCAGTACTTC
few TRBJ2-7 NA TRBV11-2 CASSPNSVSYEQYF TGTGCCAGCAGCCCTAACTCGGTTTCCTACGAGCAGTACTTC
NA TRBJ2-7 TRBD2 TRBV11-1 CASSLHSGNFYEQYF TGTGCCAGCAGCTTACACAGCGGGAATTTCTACGAGCAGTACTTC
few TRBJ2-6 NA TRBV12-5 CASGLSVGGANVLTF TGTGCTAGTGGTTTGTCCGTCGGCGGGGCCAACGTCCTGACTTTC
few TRBJ1-2 NA TRBV2 CASRGAPISGYTF TGTGCCAGCAGAGGGGCCCCGATCTCTGGCTACACCTTC
few TRBJ2-3 NA TRBV5-6 CASSLIQRAPSTDTQYF TGTGCCAGCAGCTTAATACAGCGGGCCCCGAGCACAGATACGCAGTATTTT
NA TRBJ2-1 TRBD2 TRBV2 CASSVGWAGEAENEQFF TGTGCCAGCAGTGTAGGTTGGGCGGGAGAGGCCGAGAATGAGCAGTTCTTC
NA TRBJ1-1 NA TRBV25-1 CASSELGGLNTEAFF TGTGCCAGCAGTGAATTAGGGGGGTTGAACACTGAAGCTTTCTTT
NA TRBJ1-5 NA TRBV6-2/TRBV6-3 CASSMGRSRPQHF TGTGCCAGCAGCATGGGCAGGTCAAGGCCCCAGCATTTT
once TRBJ2-1 NA TRBV12-5 CASGLGTVGYNEQFF TGTGCTAGTGGTTTGGGGACAGTAGGATACAATGAGCAGTTCTTC
NA TRBJ1-1 TRBD1 TRBV5-1 CASSLPGQGNAEAFF TGCGCCAGCAGCTTGCCCGGACAGGGGAACGCTGAAGCTTTCTTT
NA TRBJ1-6 NA TRBV11-2 CASRDLSSYNSPLHF TGTGCCAGCAGGGATCTGAGCTCCTATAATTCACCCCTCCACTTT
NA TRBJ1-6 TRBD1 TRBV12-3/TRBV12-4 CASREHRGGASPLHF TGTGCCAGCAGGGAGCACAGGGGGGGAGCTTCACCCCTCCACTTT
NA TRBJ1-1 NA TRBV11-3 CASSLGEGAFF TGTGCCAGCAGCTTAGGAGAAGGTGCTTTCTTT